Below are 5 T cell receptor beta chains sequenced from a single sample in a study of shared clonotypes between healthy human individuals. Repertoires were generated with immunoSEQ multiplex PCR, while TCRdb's copy carries only in-frame clones and drops some. The sample includes approximately 2.3 million clones, approximately 95% of them seen just once. What was sequenced was naive CD4+ T cells from PBMCs. This sample's subset: CD45RA+ positively selected. Receptors were obtained from a man aged 18-30 years in good health. Some clones in this sample may be carry-over from other donors' samples.

In this sample, this clone turned up once. The chain joins TRBV6-1 to TRBJ2-3, with 11 bases matching TRBD2. Germline V CDR1 and CDR2: MNHNS, SASEGT. The CDR3 covers 15 residues. Losses at the gene ends were 7 bases for V and 2 bases for J; bases not matched to a gene: 5. CDR3 nucleotide sequence: TGTGCCAGCAATCTAGCGGGAGGTTTCACAGATACGCAGTATTTT. Protein: CASNLAGGFTDTQYF.

This chain connects TRBV15 to TRBJ2-7, with 8 nucleotides matching TRBD2. The CDR3 consists of 16 residues. Looked up from germline, CDR1 is LNHNV and CDR2 is YYDKDF (reference sequence). Trimming took 1 base from V and 2 from J; bases not matched to a gene: 7. This CDR3 reads CATSRGGSGKPYEQYF. The CDR3, as DNA: TGTGCCACCAGCAGAGGGGGTAGCGGGAAACCCTACGAGCAGTACTTC. Full variable domain (remainder filled in from reference TRBV15 and TRBJ2-7): DAMVIQNPRYQVTQFGKPVTLSCSQTLNHNVMYWYQQKSSQAPKLLFHYYDKDFNNEADTPDNFQSRRPNTSFCFLDIRSPGLGDTAMYLCATSRGGSGKPYEQYFGPGTRLTVT.

The gene calls are TRBV14 and TRBJ2-5, with a tentative D call TRBD2 (6 bases). This CDR3 is 14 amino acids long. The germline V gene encodes CDR1 SGHDN and CDR2 FVKESK. V dropped 5 bases and J dropped 0 bases, with 10 bases sitting between them. CDR3 in DNA: TGTGCCAGCAGCGCCCGGGAGCACCAAGAGACCCAGTACTTC. It translates to CASSAREHQETQYF.

V is TRBV5-1 and J is TRBJ1-4; D might be TRBD1 (6 bases). The CDR3 length is 16 residues. The V end lost 5 bases, the J end lost 5 bases, and 19 bases lay between the germline ends. Germline CDR1 SGHRS, CDR2 YFSETQ. The CDR3 DNA sequence: TGCGCCAGCAGTGTCACAACAGGGTCGAACAATGAAAAACTGTTTTTT. Translated, it gives CASSVTTGSNNEKLFF.

The V gene is TRBV10-3, the J gene TRBJ2-1; 13 bases match TRBD2. CDR3 length equals 15 residues. V trimming: 3 bases; J trimming: 10 bases; junction bases outside the gene matches: 6. The germline V gene encodes CDR1 ENHRY and CDR2 SYGVKD. CDR3 sequence: CAISDSTSGRVEQFF. In nucleotides, the CDR3 is TGTGCCATCAGTGATTCCACTAGCGGGAGGGTGGAGCAGTTCTTC.